Presented here are 8 T cell receptor beta chains from one specimen sequenced in a study of blood T cell repertoires in COVID-19. Measured with immunoSEQ multiplex PCR; TCRdb has only the in-frame clones, and not every one. The sample includes approximately 400,000 clones, 88% of them seen just once. Specimen: PBMCs or T cells enriched from blood (not recorded which). The source of these receptors is a young woman who had recovered from COVID-19.

On this clone itself: The sample holds other DNA sequences that translate to the same CDR3. J is TRBJ1-1 and V is TRBV5-1; 7 bases align to TRBD1. Germline values: CDR1 SGHRS, CDR2 YFSETQ. J gave up 1 base and V 1 base, and 1 base lay outside the gene matches. The CDR3 is made up of 14 amino acids. The CDR3 protein is CASSLSGGNTEAFF. Written as DNA, the CDR3 is TGCGCCAGCAGCTTGTCAGGGGGGAACACTGAAGCTTTCTTT.

This chain uses TRBV6-2 or TRBV6-3 with TRBJ2-5, with D possibly matching TRBD2 (5 bases). Trimming took off 0 bases at V and 4 bases at J, with 15 bases between the two ends. This CDR3 spans 16 amino acids. CDR1 is MNHEY and CDR2 is SVGEGT in the germline V gene. Here the CDR3 reads CASSYSNPGKGETQYF. The CDR3, as DNA: TGTGCCAGCAGTTACTCGAATCCCGGGAAGGGAGAGACCCAGTACTTC.

This clone was picked up one time. This CDR3 is CASGRGITEAFF. The CDR3 DNA is TGTGCCAGCGGTCGGGGGATCACTGAAGCTTTCTTT. This chain uses TRBV2 with TRBJ1-1; TRBD1 is a possible D gene (5 bases). Trimming took 8 bases from V and 4 from J, leaving 11 bases between them. The CDR3 runs to 12 residues. Germline-derived CDR1 and CDR2 are SNHLY and FYNNEI.

This CDR3 is CASGKGILDTQYF. In DNA, the CDR3 is TGTGCCAGTGGAAAGGGGATTTTGGATACGCAGTATTTT. This chain links TRBV19 with TRBJ2-3; perhaps TRBD1 as D (5 bases). Looked up from germline, CDR1 is LNHDA and CDR2 is SQIVND (reference sequence). The CDR3 sequence is 13 residues long. Trimming stripped 8 bases from V and 6 bases from J, with 15 bases between.

Here the CDR3 DNA reads TGTGCCAGCAGCTTAGCAGCAGGGGCCTATGGCTACACCTTC. Translated: CASSLAAGAYGYTF. The chain couples TRBV7-9 to TRBJ1-2; maybe TRBD1 (6 bases). V lost 0 bases and J lost 4, with 9 bases in between. The CDR3 loop spans 14 amino acids. CDR1 and CDR2 from the germline V gene are SEHNR and FQNEAQ (reference sequence).

The chain combines TRBV11-2 with TRBJ1-5; TRBD1 is a possible D gene (5 bases). This CDR3 contains 16 residues. V lost 5 bases and J lost 7, with 21 bases in between. The V gene's germline CDR1 is SGHAT and CDR2 FQNNGV. CDR3 nucleotides: TGTGCCAGCAGCGACGAAAGTATGCGGGGGAACCAGCCCCAGCATTTT. It translates to CASSDESMRGNQPQHF.

The CDR3 sequence is CASSHRSEKLFF. The CDR3 bases are TGCGCCAGCAGCCATAGAAGTGAAAAACTGTTTTTT. The J gene is TRBJ1-4, the V gene TRBV4-1; no firm D call. This CDR3 is 12 amino acids long. The germline V gene encodes CDR1 MGHRA and CDR2 YSYEKL. With 3 bases removed from V and 7 bases from J, the gap between germline ends came to 6 bases.

The chain employs TRBV6-5 and TRBJ1-1; no definite D call. The CDR3 contains 15 residues. V lost 6 bases, J lost 0 bases, and 14 bases lay in between. CDR1 is MNHEY, CDR2 SVGAGI, per germline. This CDR3 is CASSQNEVMNTEAFF. CDR3 sequence (DNA): TGTGCCAGCAGCCAAAACGAGGTTATGAACACTGAAGCTTTCTTT.